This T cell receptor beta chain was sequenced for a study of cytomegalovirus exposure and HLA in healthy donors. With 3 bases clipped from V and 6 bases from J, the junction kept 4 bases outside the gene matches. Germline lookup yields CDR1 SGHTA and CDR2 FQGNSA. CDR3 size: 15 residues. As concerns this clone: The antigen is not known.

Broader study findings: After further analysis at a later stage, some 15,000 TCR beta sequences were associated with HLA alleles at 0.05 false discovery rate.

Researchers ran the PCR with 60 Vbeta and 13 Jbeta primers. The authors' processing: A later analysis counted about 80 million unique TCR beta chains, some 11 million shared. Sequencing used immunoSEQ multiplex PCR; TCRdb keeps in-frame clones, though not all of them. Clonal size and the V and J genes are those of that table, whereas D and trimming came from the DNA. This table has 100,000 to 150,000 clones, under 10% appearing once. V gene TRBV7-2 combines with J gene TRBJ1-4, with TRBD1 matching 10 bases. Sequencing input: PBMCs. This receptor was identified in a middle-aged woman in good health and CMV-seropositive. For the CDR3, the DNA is TGTGCCAGCAGCTTCGACAGGGGGCTTGATGAAAAACTGTTTTTT. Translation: CASSFDRGLDEKLFF.